This note documents a single T cell receptor (beta chain) sequence. TCRdb used MiXCR to reprocess the RT-PCR reads, holding one entry per CDR3 protein. The data show about 680,000 distinct CDR3 sequences, with more than 13% seen just once and about 3.6% held by the top ten. The CDR3 loop spans 14 amino acids. V was pared by 5 bases and J by 5 bases, with 7 bases of the junction left unmatched. Germline V lookup: CDR1 SGHRS, CDR2 YFSETQ. J is TRBJ2-1 and V is TRBV5-1; TRBD1 agrees at 7 bases. Sequenced input: memory CD4+ T cells from blood. The receptor was derived from a female donor in good health, serving as a healthy control. CDR3 sequence reads: CASRETGSDNEQFF. The DNA for the CDR3 is TGCGCCAGCAGAGAGACAGGGTCCGACAATGAGCAGTTCTTC.